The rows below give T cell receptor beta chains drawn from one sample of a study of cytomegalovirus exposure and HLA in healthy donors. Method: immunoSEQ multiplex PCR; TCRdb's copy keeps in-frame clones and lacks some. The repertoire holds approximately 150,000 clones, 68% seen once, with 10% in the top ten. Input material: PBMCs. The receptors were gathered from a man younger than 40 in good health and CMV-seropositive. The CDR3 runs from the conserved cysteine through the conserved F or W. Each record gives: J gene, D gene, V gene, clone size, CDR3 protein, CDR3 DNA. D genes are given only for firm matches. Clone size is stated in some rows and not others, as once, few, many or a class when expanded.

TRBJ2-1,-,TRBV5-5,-,CASSLVRGSEQFF,TGTGCCAGCAGCTTGGTAAGGGGAAGTGAGCAGTTCTTC
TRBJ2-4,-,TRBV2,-,CASTTGTGAKNIQYF,TGTGCCAGCACCACAGGTACGGGCGCCAAAAACATTCAGTACTTC
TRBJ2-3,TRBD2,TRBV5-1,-,CASSSGLAGGDSTDTQYF,TGCGCCAGCAGCTCGGGACTAGCGGGAGGAGATAGCACAGATACGCAGTATTTT
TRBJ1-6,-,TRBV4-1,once,CASGRTVMENSPLHF,TGCGCCAGCGGGAGAACAGTTATGGAGAATTCACCCCTCCACTTT
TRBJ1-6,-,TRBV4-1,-,CASSQGDSMSSYNSPLHF,TGCGCCAGCAGCCAGGGGGACTCCATGAGCTCCTATAATTCACCCCTCCACTTT
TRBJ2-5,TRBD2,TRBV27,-,CASSAGVLQETQYF,TGTGCCAGCAGTGCGGGGGTACTCCAAGAGACCCAGTACTTC
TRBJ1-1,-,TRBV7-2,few,CASSLGSTAMNTEAFF,TGTGCCAGCAGCTTAGGCTCTACAGCCATGAACACTGAAGCTTTCTTT
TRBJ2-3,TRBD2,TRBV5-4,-,CASSPRLAGDTDTQYF,TGTGCCAGCAGCCCGAGACTAGCGGGTGACACAGATACGCAGTATTTT
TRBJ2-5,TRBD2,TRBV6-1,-,CASSDSGRAIETQYF,TGTGCCAGCAGTGATAGCGGGAGGGCCATAGAGACCCAGTACTTC
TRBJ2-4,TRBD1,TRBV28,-,CASSSAGQGLAKNIQYF,TGTGCCAGCAGTTCCGCGGGACAGGGACTAGCCAAAAACATTCAGTACTTC
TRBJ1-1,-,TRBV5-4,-,CASSFYGGEAFF,TGTGCCAGCAGCTTCTACGGAGGTGAAGCTTTCTTT
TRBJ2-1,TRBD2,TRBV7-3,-,CASAGTSGYNEQFF,TGTGCCAGCGCCGGGACTAGCGGATACAATGAGCAGTTCTTC
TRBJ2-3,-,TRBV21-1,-,CARRQGTRTDTQYF,TGTGCCAGGAGACAGGGAACCCGCACAGATACGCAGTATTTT
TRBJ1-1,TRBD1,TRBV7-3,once,CASSLAVGGGPEAFF,TGTGCCAGCAGCTTAGCTGTAGGGGGCGGACCTGAAGCTTTCTTT
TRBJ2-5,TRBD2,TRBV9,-,CASSVGPSGREETQYF,TGTGCCAGCAGCGTAGGGCCTAGCGGGAGAGAAGAGACCCAGTACTTC